A single sample gave rise to the 32 T cell receptor beta chains below, sequenced in a study of shared clonotypes between healthy human individuals. Using immunoSEQ multiplex PCR, the repertoire was profiled, and TCRdb retains in-frame clones only, with some absent. Altogether some 530,000 clones are present, about 84% being singletons, with the ten largest covering roughly 13%. Sequenced: PBMCs. Source of these receptors: a woman aged 40-49 years in good health. Some clones in this sample may be carry-over from other donors' samples.

In regard to this clone: Since a far larger clone is one base different, this is likely a read error. The gene calls are TRBV5-4 and TRBJ1-1; TRBD1 agrees at 9 bases. The length of the CDR3 is 16 residues. The germline V gene has CDR1 SGHNT and CDR2 YYREEE (reference sequence). The CDR3 loop is CASSWGTGPLNAEAFF. The CDR3 DNA follows: TGTGCCAGCAGCTGGGGGACAGGGCCCTTGAACGCTGAAGCTTTCTTT.

The CDR3 coding sequence is TGTGCCATCAGTATAGGAAGGGCTGAAGCTTTCTTT. It yields the protein CAISIGRAEAFF. The chain combines TRBV10-3 with TRBJ1-1, with unresolved D. This CDR3 is built from 12 residues. V lost 5 bases to trimming and J lost 6 bases, with 10 bases between them. Germline loops: CDR1 ENHRY, CDR2 SYGVKD.

This sequence joins TRBV30 and TRBJ2-1; 10 nucleotides agree with TRBD1. J was trimmed by 4 bases and V by 2 bases; bases with no gene match: 11. In germline, CDR1 is GTSNPN, CDR2 SVGIG (reference sequence). The CDR3 is 17 amino acids. The CDR3 DNA reads as TGTGCCTGGAGTCCCCAGGACAGGGGGGGAGTTTACAATGAGCAGTTCTTC. It yields the protein CAWSPQDRGGVYNEQFF.

Concerning this clone itself: Since a far larger clone is one base different, this is likely a read error. Within the sample, other DNA sequences also encode this same CDR3. This chain joins TRBV29-1 and TRBJ2-7; D is unresolved. CDR1 is SQVTM, CDR2 ANQGSEA, per germline. CDR3 size: 11 residues. V was cut by 3 bases and J by 12 bases, with 15 bases left in between. CDR3 region: CSVDLDSRSYF. The CDR3 nucleotides are TGCAGCGTTGATCTCGATAGTCGGTCGTACTTC.

The CDR3 spells CASSWGDQPQHF. DNA of the CDR3: TGTGCCAGCAGTTGGGGGGATCAGCCCCAGCATTTT. The V call is TRBV25-1, the J call TRBJ1-5; D is perhaps TRBD1 (5 bases). CDR1 MGHDK and CDR2 SYGVNS come from the germline V gene. The CDR3 sequence is 12 residues long. Trimming stripped 5 bases from V and 5 bases from J, with 7 bases between.

The chain has TRBV12-5 and TRBJ2-7, with D possibly being TRBD1 (6 bases). Between the trimmed V and J ends, which lost 5 bases and 3 bases, there was a span of 20 bases. The germline V gene has CDR1 LGHNT and CDR2 FRNRAP. The CDR3 covers 16 residues. The CDR3 DNA reads as TGTGCTAGTGGTGCCCTTCAAGGGACACGGGGCTACGAGCAGTACTTC. The encoded protein is CASGALQGTRGYEQYF.

This clone was detected only a few times. CDR3 in amino acids: CASNPRRDTEAFF. The CDR3 coding sequence is TGTGCCAGTAATCCCCGGAGGGACACTGAAGCTTTCTTT. V is TRBV19 and J is TRBJ1-1, with no clear D. Germline CDR1 is LNHDA and CDR2 is SQIVND (reference sequence). This CDR3 is 13 amino acids long. V was pared by 7 bases and J by 3 bases, with 12 bases between.

In DNA form, the CDR3 reads TGTGCCAGCAGCTTTTCAATCGTGGCCTATTCCTACGAGCAGTACTTC. This translates into CASSFSIVAYSYEQYF. The chain has TRBV11-2 and TRBJ2-7, with D hard to call. Germline-derived CDR1 and CDR2 are SGHAT and FQNNGV. V dropped 3 bases and J dropped 1 base, with 16 bases sitting between them. The CDR3 spans 16 residues.

This clone was seen once. The chain couples TRBV28 to TRBJ2-7; no firm D call. CDR1 is MDHEN and CDR2 is SYDVKM in the germline V gene. The CDR3 spans 11 residues. Trimming removed 3 bases at V and 5 bases at J, with 5 bases between. The CDR3 DNA reads TGTGCCAGCAGTTTCTGGAACGAGCAGTACTTC. This sequence encodes CASSFWNEQYF.

This chain joins TRBV2 and TRBJ2-2, with D possibly TRBD2 on 6 matching bases. Trimming cost V 7 bases and J 4 bases, with 13 bases left between them. This CDR3 spans 14 amino acids. From germline, CDR1 is SNHLY and CDR2 FYNNEI. The CDR3 sequence is CASTTTRITGELFF. The CDR3 DNA reads TGTGCCAGCACCACGACTAGGATCACCGGGGAGCTGTTTTTT.

The sample holds a few counts of this clone. V gene TRBV5-1 combines with J gene TRBJ2-5; D is perhaps TRBD2 (5 bases). Germline V gene lookup returns CDR1 SGHRS and CDR2 YFSETQ. The CDR3 is made up of 16 amino acids. Between the trimmed V and J ends, which lost 2 bases and 4 bases, there was a span of 18 bases. The CDR3 DNA is TGCGCCAGCAGCTTTAGGCGGAGCGGTTCAGGAGAGACCCAGTACTTC. Translating gives CASSFRRSGSGETQYF.

V and J are TRBV18 and TRBJ2-7, with D possibly being TRBD2 (5 bases). The CDR3 has 14 amino acids. Germline V lookup: CDR1 KGHSH, CDR2 LQKENI. The ends were cut back, 1 base at V and 0 bases at J, with 7 bases in the middle. CDR3 sequence (DNA): TGTGCCAGCTCACCACAACTAGTCTCCTACGAGCAGTACTTC. Amino acids: CASSPQLVSYEQYF.

This rearrangement joins TRBV5-1 to TRBJ1-4, with 9 bases lining up with TRBD1. The V segment lost 0 bases and the J segment 7 bases; nucleotides outside the gene matches: 7. The CDR3 contains 16 residues. Germline CDR1 SGHRS, CDR2 YFSETQ. In nucleotides, the CDR3 is TGCGCCAGCAGCTTGGGAGTTGGGACAGGGATTGAAAAACTGTTTTTT. Translation: CASSLGVGTGIEKLFF.

Ten or more counts support this clone. The chain has TRBV5-6 and TRBJ2-1, with a possible D match to TRBD2 (5 bases). The CDR3 loop spans 12 amino acids. V was shortened by 4 bases and J by 6 bases, with 8 bases between the two germline ends. Per germline, CDR1 SGHDT and CDR2 YYEEEE. This CDR3 reads CASSRTGNEQFF. The CDR3 DNA reads as TGTGCCAGCAGCCGGACTGGCAATGAGCAGTTCTTC.

Only a few counts were recorded for this clone. A far more abundant clone sits one base away, making this likely a read error. CDR3 in amino acids: CASWVGGNQPQHF. DNA of the CDR3: TGTGCCAGCTGGGTGGGAGGCAATCAGCCCCAGCATTTT. V gene TRBV2 combines with J gene TRBJ1-5, with D uncertain. The CDR3 spans 13 residues. Between the trimmed V and J ends, which lost 8 bases and 2 bases, there was a span of 10 bases. Germline lookup yields CDR1 SNHLY and CDR2 FYNNEI. Drawing the rest from reference TRBV2 and TRBJ1-5, the complete variable domain is EPEVTQTPSHQVTQMGQEVILRCVPISNHLYFYWYRQILGQKVEFLVSFYNNEISEKSEIFDDQFSVERPDGSNFTLKIRSTKLEDSAMYFCASWVGGNQPQHFGDGTRLSIL.

Details on this clone: It is likely a read error: a sequence one base away is far more abundant. The V and J genes are TRBV30 and TRBJ2-3, with D possibly matching TRBD1 (5 bases). The CDR3 is made up of 13 amino acids. The germline gives CDR1 GTSNPN, CDR2 SVGIG (reference sequence). CDR3 coding DNA: TGTGCCCTTTTGCAGGGCAGCACAGATACGAAGTATTTT. Its translation: CALLQGSTDTKYF. The whole variable domain, filled in from reference TRBV30 and TRBJ2-3, reads SQTIHQWPATLVQPVGSPLSLECTVEGTSNPNLYWYRQAAGRGLQLLFYSVGIGQISSEVPQNLSASRPQDRQFILSSKKLLLSDSGFYLCALLQGSTDTKYFGPGTRLTVL.

The chain uses TRBV5-1 and TRBJ1-4, with a possible D match to TRBD1 (5 bases). The CDR3 spans 14 residues. Trimming removed 5 bases at V and 6 bases at J, with 14 bases between. Germline V gene lookup returns CDR1 SGHRS and CDR2 YFSETQ. The CDR3 sequence: CASSAGTGDEKLFF. CDR3 DNA: TGCGCCAGCAGTGCCGGGACGGGGGATGAAAAACTGTTTTTT.

As for this clone: With a far larger clone one base away, a read error is the likely cause. The rearrangement joins TRBV4-1 to TRBJ2-1; the D gene could be TRBD1 or TRBD2 (5 bases each). CDR1 and CDR2 (germline): MGHRA, YSYEKL. Trimming cost V 3 bases and J 6 bases, with 15 bases left between them. This CDR3 is built from 15 residues. The CDR3 DNA is TGCGCCAGCAGCCAGGGGTCTAGCAGGGTCAATGAGCAGTTCTTC. It specifies CASSQGSSRVNEQFF.

V gene TRBV2 combines with J gene TRBJ2-3; maybe TRBD1 (6 bases). Germline CDR1 is SNHLY and CDR2 is FYNNEI. Trimming removed 7 bases at V and 0 bases at J, with 14 bases between. There are 15 residues in the CDR3. The CDR3 bases are TGTGCCAGCACCAAAGACAGGCCTAGCACAGATACGCAGTATTTT. Protein: CASTKDRPSTDTQYF. The full variable domain, with the rest looked up from reference TRBV2 and TRBJ2-3, is EPEVTQTPSHQVTQMGQEVILRCVPISNHLYFYWYRQILGQKVEFLVSFYNNEISEKSEIFDDQFSVERPDGSNFTLKIRSTKLEDSAMYFCASTKDRPSTDTQYFGPGTRLTVL.

As for this clone: A far larger clone lies a single base away; this is likely a read error. The same CDR3 is also encoded by other DNA sequences in this sample. This chain connects TRBV30 to TRBJ1-1, with D unresolved. CDR3 length equals 14 residues. The germline V gene has CDR1 GTSNPN and CDR2 SVGIG (reference sequence). The V end was cut by 3 bases, the J end by 4 bases, with 15 bases between. CDR3: CAWRDSPAGTEAFF. CDR3 in DNA: TGTGCCTGGAGGGACTCGCCGGCTGGCACTGAAGCTTTCTTT.

This clone was picked up many times. The chain's CDR3 is CASSLYDSSNQPQHF. Here the CDR3 DNA reads TGCGCCAGCAGCTTGTATGACAGTAGCAATCAGCCCCAGCATTTT. The V gene is TRBV5-1, the J gene TRBJ1-5; D may be TRBD1 (5 bases). The CDR3 consists of 15 residues. CDR1 SGHRS and CDR2 YFSETQ come from the germline V gene. V lost 1 base, J lost 0 bases, and 8 bases lay in between.

This sequence joins TRBV6-6 and TRBJ2-7; perhaps TRBD2 as D (5 bases). Per germline, CDR1 MNHNY and CDR2 SVGAGI (reference sequence). Trimming pared 0 bases from V and 5 bases from J, leaving 11 bases between. This CDR3 has 14 residues. The CDR3 bases are TGTGCCAGCAGTTACTCGCCTAGCTACCACGAGCAGTACTTC. This codes for CASSYSPSYHEQYF.

This clone was picked up one time. The chain couples TRBV13 to TRBJ2-1, with D possibly matching TRBD1 (6 bases). CDR3 length: 13 amino acids. V lost 8 bases, J lost 5 bases, and 13 bases lay in between. The germline gives CDR1 PRHDT, CDR2 FYEKMQ (reference sequence). The CDR3 nucleotides are TGTGCCAGCGAGGGGACACATAACAATGAGCAGTTCTTC. The encoded protein is CASEGTHNNEQFF.

In this sample, this clone turned up once. The rearrangement links TRBV28 to TRBJ2-7; TRBD2 might be the D (6 bases). The CDR3 is 13 amino acids. Germline loops: CDR1 MDHEN, CDR2 SYDVKM. The V and J ends lost 3 bases and 7 bases respectively, with 13 bases between them. In nucleotides, the CDR3 is TGTGCCAGCAGTTTGGCGGGGTTCGGAGAGCAGTACTTC. Its protein product is CASSLAGFGEQYF.

The rearrangement uses TRBV6-1 and TRBJ1-1; 9 bases align to TRBD1. The length of the CDR3 is 15 residues. Germline-derived CDR1 and CDR2 are MNHNS and SASEGT. The trim removed 3 bases at V and 4 bases at J, leaving 6 bases unmatched. The CDR3 loop reads CASSDRTGVVTEAFF. CDR3 in DNA: TGTGCCAGCAGTGACCGGACAGGGGTTGTCACTGAAGCTTTCTTT.

This clone was seen just once. This same CDR3 is encoded by further DNA sequences in the sample. The J gene is TRBJ2-5, the V gene TRBV18; 8 nucleotides match TRBD2. With V trimmed by 6 bases and J by 2 bases, 5 bases remained unmatched. Germline lookup yields CDR1 KGHSH and CDR2 LQKENI. The CDR3 contains 14 residues. CDR3: CASSPGLEQETQYF. DNA for the CDR3: TGTGCCAGCTCTCCGGGACTAGAGCAAGAGACCCAGTACTTC.

The chain joins TRBV29-1 to TRBJ1-1; 11 bases fit TRBD1. This CDR3 has 15 amino acids. Germline V gives CDR1 SQVTM, CDR2 ANQGSEA. V trimming: 6 bases; J trimming: 5 bases; junction bases outside the gene matches: 11. CDR3 loop: CSVTKGQGAWTEAFF. As DNA, the CDR3 is TGCAGCGTAACAAAAGGACAGGGGGCCTGGACTGAAGCTTTCTTT.

The CDR3 DNA reads TGTGCCAGCAGCTTAGGAAAGGGGTCGCAGTTCTTC. Its protein product is CASSLGKGSQFF. The chain carries TRBV11-2 and TRBJ2-1; D possibly corresponds to TRBD1 (5 bases). The length of the CDR3 is 12 residues. Trimming took 1 base from V and 12 from J, leaving 10 bases between them. From germline, CDR1 is SGHAT and CDR2 FQNNGV.

J is TRBJ2-5 and V is TRBV11-2; D unresolved. CDR3 length equals 13 residues. The ends were cut back, 3 bases at V and 0 bases at J, with 5 bases in the middle. Germline CDR1 is SGHAT and CDR2 is FQNNGV. CDR3 region: CASSFGYQETQYF. The CDR3 DNA reads TGTGCCAGCAGCTTTGGTTACCAAGAGACCCAGTACTTC. Looking up the rest from reference TRBV11-2 and TRBJ2-5 gives the full variable domain: EAGVAQSPRYKIIEKRQSVAFWCNPISGHATLYWYQQILGQGPKLLIQFQNNGVVDDSQLPKDRFSAERLKGVDSTLKIQPAKLEDSAVYLCASSFGYQETQYFGPGTRLLVL.

The rearrangement joins TRBV5-1 to TRBJ2-7; D could derive from TRBD1 or TRBD2 (6 bases each). The CDR3 has 15 residues. CDR1 SGHRS and CDR2 YFSETQ come from the germline V gene. Trimming shortened V by 0 bases and J by 5 bases, and 15 bases separated the two germline ends. CDR3 nucleotide sequence: TGCGCCAGCAGCTTGGTTCCGGGGGCGCAAGACGAGCAGTACTTC. Encoded protein: CASSLVPGAQDEQYF.

V usage is TRBV5-1 and J usage is TRBJ2-2; D remains ambiguous. CDR1 and CDR2 (germline): SGHRS, YFSETQ. Trimming removed 0 bases from V and 8 bases from J, with 11 bases in between. The CDR3 sequence is 14 residues long. The CDR3 reads CASSLETGLGELFF. The DNA of the CDR3 is TGCGCCAGCAGCTTGGAGACTGGTCTTGGGGAGCTGTTTTTT.

The CDR3 DNA sequence: TGTGCCAGCAGCCCAATAGCGGGATCCCACGAGCAGTACTTC. Translation: CASSPIAGSHEQYF. The chain carries TRBV28 and TRBJ2-7; 8 nucleotides line up with TRBD2. The CDR3 is 14 residues long. Germline V lookup: CDR1 MDHEN, CDR2 SYDVKM. V trimming: 6 bases; J trimming: 5 bases; junction bases outside the gene matches: 9.